This TCR beta chain derives from a study of shared clonotypes between healthy human individuals. General observations from the study: In having few donors, the study represented limited genetic and exposure-history diversity. Clonotype sharing among donors was expected to depend on sequencing depth. Tissue TCR repertoires likely differ from these blood-only repertoires.

Authors' data handling: ImmunoSEQ sequences covered only the junction and lacked quality scores; filtering therefore differed. Profiling relied on immunoSEQ multiplex PCR, and the TCRdb table lists in-frame clones only, not all of them. V and J calls and clone size are as listed in that table; D and trimming were resolved from the DNA. The profile shows 650,000 to 800,000 clones, about 92% of them singletons. Positively selected for CCR7, the CD45RO-negative cells used as naive CD8 cells excluded terminally differentiated effector memory CD45RA+ cells. After removal of 6 bases from V and 3 bases from J, the junction contained 9 bases not matched to a gene. The CDR3 loop spans 16 amino acids. Germline CDR1 is MDHEN and CDR2 is SYDVKM. As to this clone: Its specificity is not known.

The genes are TRBV28 and TRBJ2-1, with 9 positions matching TRBD1. Sequencing input: naive CD8+ T cells sorted from blood. The sequence derives from a young man in good health. This CDR3 reads CASRPTGTGLYNEQFF. Written as DNA, the CDR3 is TGTGCCAGCAGACCTACCGGGACAGGGCTCTACAATGAGCAGTTCTTC.